This T cell receptor beta chain was retrieved from a study of tumor and adjacent non-tumor tissue in lung cancer (dated by TCRdb to 2017 to 2018). Broadly, across the study: By cancer type, the cohort comprised under 15 adenocarcinoma patients, 2 squamous cell carcinoma patients and 1 small cell lung cancer patient. Sequencing produced about 120,000,000 productive TCRbeta reads in total, an average of about 3.8 million reads per sample. For each patient, one tumor sample and one normal lung sample were taken, giving roughly 30 paired specimens that underwent TCRbeta CDR3 sequencing. The roughly 15 enrolled patients, of whom some 10 were men and 5 were women, were aged about 30 to 80 years and were diagnosed with TNM stage I to III disease. The study compared bulk TCRbeta repertoires from lung tumor tissue and matched distant non-tumor lung tissue of around 14 lung cancer patients.

Regarding this clonotype: Its antigen is unknown. Sequence at one end of the junction differs from germline and may be a read error.

The CDR3 sequence holds 13 residues, the cysteine and phenylalanine included. The DNA shown is the 39-base CDR3, in frame from base 1. The germline V gene provides CDR1 SGHDT and CDR2 YYEEEE. Results and caveats for the whole study, not just this receptor: Neither the sequencing platform nor unique molecular identifiers are named or mentioned anywhere in the methods. Significantly higher TCR diversity was found in younger patients, and higher tumor TCR diversity was associated with shorter overall and disease-free survival. Because peripheral blood was not sequenced, the blood TCRbeta repertoires of the lung cancer patients in the study went unexamined. With only approximately 16 patients in the cohort, the authors noted that larger samples and more detailed clinical data are needed. Tumor tissue showed significantly greater TCR diversity (inverse Simpson) than normal lung tissue (about 400 vs 180, P = 0.0075, Mann-Whitney U test). The top 100 clones made up a significantly larger cumulative share of the repertoire in normal lung than in tumor tissue.

RNA was isolated from bulk, unsorted tissue, and RNA quality was assessed with a NanoDrop ND-1000 and an Agilent 2100. Distant non-tumor tissue taken more than 3 cm from the tumor edge was used as the normal lung sample. All donors had newly diagnosed lung cancer, had not received prior chemotherapy, and were admitted for thoracic surgery in China between August and November 2014. Patients with previous radiotherapy or chemotherapy, or with another concurrent cancer, were excluded from the study. Pieces of surgical tissue measuring about 1-2 cm3 were kept in RNAlater solution and stored at -80 degrees C until use. The method behind the library was multiplex PCR. Instrument on record: Illumina HiSeq 2500. TCRbeta libraries were built by three rounds of nested PCR using primers (Table S4), following protocols modified from ARM-PCR. Before sequencing, PCR products of 200-500 bp were cut from the gel and purified using the QIAquick gel extraction kit. From the authors' description of their analysis: Reads were cleaned with Trimmomatic, merged with FLASH into complete CDR3 sequences, and assigned to V(D)J germline segments with MiTCR. Clonal diversity was computed as the inverse Simpson's index with VDJtools. Productive reads were defined as in-frame sequences without a premature stop codon. In-frame beta chains were kept once TCRdb had trimmed the public reads at Q25 with fastp and called clones with MiXCR. One record per CDR3 amino acid sequence lists the most common genes and DNA. TCRdb, not the authors, supplied the V and J calls. The sample has over 80,000 distinct CDR3 sequences on record, approximately 73% of them singletons. Jointly, the top ten make up about a fifth of the sample.

The sample comprised distant non-tumor lung tissue. This receptor was obtained from a woman in her 50s with non-small cell lung cancer. The chain is made from TRBV5-6 and TRBJ2-1; the D gene is possibly TRBD2, with 5 bases matching. The DNA reads as follows: TGTGCCATCAGTTTGTCTTCAGCGGTCGAGCAATTCTTC. Its translation reads: CAISLSSAVEQFF.